The 3 T cell receptor beta chains reported below all come from one sample, sequenced in a study of T cell responses to AZD1222 COVID-19 vaccine. Clones were read by immunoSEQ multiplex PCR, and TCRdb kept only the in-frame ones, dropping some. Of about 96,000 clones listed, roughly nine tenths are singletons. The sample here was peripheral blood, taken on day 0 of AZD1222 vaccination. These receptors originate from an adult in good health.

The chain carries TRBV10-3 and TRBJ2-3; 10 nucleotides agree with TRBD2. The V segment lost 2 bases and the J segment 2 bases; nucleotides outside the gene matches: 7. The CDR3 totals 17 residues. From germline, CDR1 is ENHRY and CDR2 SYGVKD. The CDR3 coding sequence is TGTGCCATCAGTGAGACGACGACTAGCGGGTTCACAGATACGCAGTATTTT. Translated, it gives CAISETTTSGFTDTQYF.

The V call is TRBV7-2, the J call TRBJ2-7; no clear D. V lost 0 bases and J 0 bases, leaving 15 bases between the germline ends. In germline, CDR1 is SGHTA, CDR2 FQGNSA. The CDR3 length is 17 residues. CDR3 DNA sequence: TGTGCCAGCAGCTTAGCCGTCGGGTGGTGGGTCTCCTACGAGCAGTACTTC. It specifies CASSLAVGWWVSYEQYF.

This chain joins TRBV2 and TRBJ2-2; TRBD1 agrees at 7 bases. Germline V gives CDR1 SNHLY, CDR2 FYNNEI. The CDR3 loop spans 16 amino acids. V shed 6 bases and J 0 bases; nucleotides not matched to a gene: 7. The CDR3 here is CASSEDRFANTGELFF. The CDR3 region has the DNA TGTGCCAGCAGCGAGGACAGGTTCGCGAACACCGGGGAGCTGTTTTTT.